The rows below give T cell receptor beta chains drawn from one sample of a study of immune evolution from preneoplasia to lung adenocarcinoma. Assay: immunoSEQ multiplex PCR; the TCRdb copy retains only in-frame clones and omits some. The sample has around 2,500 clones, approximately 84% seen once. The sequenced material came from FFPE lung adenocarcinoma in situ tissue. These receptors were obtained from a person aged 65 to 85 with lung adenocarcinoma. Each CDR3 is given with its conserved first and last residue.

TRBV19,TRBJ2-1,CASTDRLAGRSDNEQFF
TRBV19,TRBJ2-2,CASTVRNTGELFF
TRBV6-6,TRBJ2-3,CASSPLHTDTQYF
TRBV4-2,TRBJ2-3,CASSQSWDTQYF
TRBV27,TRBJ1-2,CASSSISTNYGYTF
TRBV2,TRBJ2-7,CASNRQPISYEQYF
TRBV7-8,TRBJ2-6,CASSPRELAGANVLTF
TRBV5-1,TRBJ2-1,CASSLAAGPPFKEQFF
TRBV6-5,TRBJ2-7,CACGQGYEQYF
TRBV27,TRBJ1-2,CASSRKPGQGLNGYTF
TRBV28,TRBJ2-6,CASSRAGSGANVLTF
TRBV21-1,TRBJ1-1,CASSKRSDRNTEAFF
TRBV30,TRBJ1-1,CAWSWGALDTEAFF
TRBV7-6,TRBJ1-1,CASSLEVGEAFF
TRBV6-4,TRBJ2-6,CASSETGGEGANVLTF
TRBV7-9,TRBJ1-1,CASSLGSGKTEAFF
TRBV9,TRBJ2-4,CASSVGNTKNIQYF
TRBV6-4,TRBJ1-1,CASKPGQGDLGTEAFF
TRBV28,TRBJ2-5,CASSRPYQETQYF
TRBV25-1,TRBJ1-2,CASSPTGSGYTF
TRBV2,TRBJ2-3,CASERDFGGQGTDTQYF
TRBV6-1,TRBJ2-7,CASSGLAGSLSYEQYF
TRBV27,TRBJ2-3,CASTTWGGRADTQYF
TRBV5-4,TRBJ1-2,CASSFSENYGYTF
TRBV7-8,TRBJ1-4,CASSSDRVSEKLFF
TRBV6-1,TRBJ1-5,CASSEGGGNQPQHF
TRBV7-9,TRBJ2-7,CASSLNVAGDYEQYF
TRBV9,TRBJ2-3,CASSVPQGATDTQYF
TRBV27,TRBJ2-7,CASTLGGYEQYF
TRBV2,TRBJ2-7,CASSGVEQYF
TRBV11-3,TRBJ2-2,CASSLGYSSGELFF
TRBV4-1,TRBJ2-1,CASSQPGLAGEDNEQFF
TRBV7-2,TRBJ2-7,CASSLSSGTGWREQYF
TRBV30,TRBJ1-6,CACRGESPLHF
TRBV10-1,TRBJ2-7,CASRGTGDEQYF